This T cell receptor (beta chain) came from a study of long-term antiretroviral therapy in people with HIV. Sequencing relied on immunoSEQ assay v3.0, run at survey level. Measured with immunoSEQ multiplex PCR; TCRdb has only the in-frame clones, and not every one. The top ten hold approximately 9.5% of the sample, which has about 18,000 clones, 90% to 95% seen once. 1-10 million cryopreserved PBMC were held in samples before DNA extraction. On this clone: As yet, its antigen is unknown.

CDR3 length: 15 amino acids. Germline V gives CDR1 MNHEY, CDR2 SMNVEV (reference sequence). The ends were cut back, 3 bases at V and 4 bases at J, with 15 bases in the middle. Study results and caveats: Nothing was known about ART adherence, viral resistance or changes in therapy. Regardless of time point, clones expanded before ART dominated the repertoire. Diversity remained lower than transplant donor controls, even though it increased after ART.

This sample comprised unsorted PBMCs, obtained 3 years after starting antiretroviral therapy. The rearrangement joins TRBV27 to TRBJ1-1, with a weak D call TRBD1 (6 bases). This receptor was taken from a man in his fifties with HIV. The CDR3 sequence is CASSLATGTGTEAFF. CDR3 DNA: TGTGCCAGCAGTTTGGCGACAGGTACGGGCACTGAAGCTTTCTTT.